This T cell receptor (beta chain) was observed in a study of blood T cell repertoires in COVID-19. On the study more broadly: Samples representing acute and convalescent COVID-19 were sourced from the United States, Italy and Spain. PBMCs, B-cell-depleted T cells, or T cells provided the cDNA or gDNA that made up the material.

Per the study methods: Reference gene primer amplification gave estimated nucleated cell counts. Libraries were prepared by immunoSEQ multiplex PCR; TCRdb keeps only in-frame clonotypes and omits some of them. V, J and clone size derive from that table, while D and trimming were established from the DNA sequence. The sample yields about 40,000 clones, around nine tenths seen once. The CDR3 has 14 amino acids. The V end lost 0 bases, the J end lost 6 bases, and 11 bases lay between the germline ends. Germline V gene data show CDR1 as MDHEN and CDR2 as SYDVKM. The sample was peripheral blood. This chain joins TRBV28 and TRBJ1-1, with D unclear. The sequence was obtained from a man aged 45-65 years with active COVID-19. The CDR3 coding sequence is TGTGCCAGCAGTTTATGGCAGGCGAGGGCTGAAGCTTTCTTT. Its translation is CASSLWQARAEAFF.